This passage covers 6 T cell receptor beta chains from one sample sequenced in a study of cytomegalovirus exposure and HLA in healthy donors. PCR involved 60 Vbeta and 13 Jbeta primers. TCRdb keeps only in-frame clones here, not all; method: immunoSEQ multiplex PCR. Seen here are just over 150,000 clones, approximately 80% observed once, and the top ten hold about 6.3%. The source material was PBMCs. The receptors originated from a male donor in good health and CMV-seropositive.

The J gene is TRBJ1-2, the V gene TRBV5-1; D ambiguous. Germline V CDR1 and CDR2: SGHRS, YFSETQ. V shed 0 bases and J shed 3 bases, with 12 bases lying between them. This CDR3 spans 15 amino acids. This CDR3 is CASSLGGSKDYGYTF. In DNA form, the CDR3 reads TGCGCCAGCAGCTTGGGAGGGAGTAAGGACTATGGCTACACCTTC.

This chain joins TRBV27 and TRBJ2-7; 7 nucleotides match TRBD2. This CDR3 has 15 residues. CDR1 and CDR2 (germline): MNHEY, SMNVEV (reference sequence). The junction had 6 bases not matched to a gene; V was cut back by 0 bases and J by 4 bases. This CDR3 is CASSLSASGSYEQYF. The CDR3 DNA reads as TGTGCCAGCAGTTTATCGGCTAGCGGATCGTACGAGCAGTACTTC.

The J gene is TRBJ2-3, the V gene TRBV4-2; no reliable D call. This CDR3 spans 16 amino acids. Trimming removed 1 base at V and 2 bases at J, with 13 bases between. Germline V CDR1 and CDR2: LGHNA, YNFKEQ. This chain's CDR3 is CASSQVRLQLTDTQYF. The CDR3 DNA reads as TGTGCCAGCAGCCAAGTTAGGTTACAGCTCACAGATACGCAGTATTTT.

In this sample, this clone turned up a few times. V gene TRBV30 combines with J gene TRBJ2-6; tentative D call: TRBD1 (5 bases). The CDR3 consists of 16 residues. Trimming cost V 3 bases and J 2 bases, with 14 bases left between them. Germline CDR1 reads GTSNPN; CDR2 reads SVGIG (reference sequence). CDR3 bases: TGTGCCTGGAGCCTCCTAGGGGTCCCTGGGGCCAACGTCCTGACTTTC. The encoded protein is CAWSLLGVPGANVLTF.

This clone occurred a few times. The chain joins TRBV2 to TRBJ2-5, with 9 bases fitting TRBD1. The CDR3 covers 14 residues. V lost 4 bases and J lost 4; bases outside the gene matches: 4. Germline V lookup: CDR1 SNHLY, CDR2 FYNNEI. The CDR3 protein is CASSGDRVAETQYF. As DNA, the CDR3 is TGTGCCAGCAGTGGGGACAGGGTGGCAGAGACCCAGTACTTC. The complete variable domain, with remaining parts taken from reference TRBV2 and TRBJ2-5, reads EPEVTQTPSHQVTQMGQEVILRCVPISNHLYFYWYRQILGQKVEFLVSFYNNEISEKSEIFDDQFSVERPDGSNFTLKIRSTKLEDSAMYFCASSGDRVAETQYFGPGTRLLVL.

The gene calls are TRBV9 and TRBJ2-1, with 11 bases identical to TRBD2. This CDR3 is built from 16 residues. Germline values: CDR1 SGDLS, CDR2 YYNGEE. The ends lost 4 bases at V and 0 bases at J; junction bases unmatched: 3. The CDR3 loop reads CASSQTSGSSYNEQFF. The CDR3 coding sequence is TGTGCCAGCAGCCAAACTAGCGGGAGCTCCTACAATGAGCAGTTCTTC.